The 28 T cell receptor beta chains in this list originate from one sample, sequenced in a study of T cells after yellow fever vaccination. A single record per CDR3 protein comes from TCRdb applying MiXCR to the 5' RACE reads. The data contain hundreds of thousands of distinct CDR3 sequences, around 21% of them seen just once; the ten biggest clones take up 14%. Sequencing used PBMCs, obtained 15 days after the yellow fever booster vaccination. Source of these receptors: a man aged 30-40 years who received the YFV17D yellow fever vaccine.

This chain uses TRBV19 with TRBJ2-7; no definite D call. Between the trimmed V and J ends, which lost 1 base and 3 bases, there was a span of 7 bases. CDR1 is LNHDA, CDR2 SQIVND, per germline (reference sequence). The CDR3 spans 13 residues. This chain's CDR3 is CASSIALGYEQYF. In DNA, the CDR3 is TGTGCCAGTAGTATAGCTTTGGGCTACGAGCAGTACTTC.

The chain recombines TRBV21-1 with TRBJ1-5. TRBV21-1 constitutes a pseudogene. The CDR3 has 15 amino acids. The CDR3 DNA is TGTGCCAGCACCTTCAATCGGATTAGCAATCAGCCCCAGCATTTT. Translated, it gives CASTFNRISNQPQHF.

This sequence joins TRBV20-1 and TRBJ2-5, with D possibly matching TRBD1 (6 bases). Germline V lookup: CDR1 DFQATT, CDR2 SNEGSKA (reference sequence). The CDR3 has 18 residues. Trimming took 5 bases from V and 5 from J, leaving 30 bases between them. DNA of the CDR3: TGCAGTGCTGGGATTTCTGAGCGGACAGTCACTAGGTGGGAGACCCAGTACTTC. It codes for CSAGISERTVTRWETQYF.

The rearrangement links TRBV5-6 to TRBJ2-1, with 9 bases that match TRBD2. Looked up from germline, CDR1 is SGHDT and CDR2 is YYEEEE. V lost 6 bases, J lost 4 bases, and 5 bases stayed unmatched. The length of the CDR3 is 14 residues. The CDR3 loop reads CASTAGGLYNEQFF. The CDR3 DNA reads TGTGCCAGCACCGCGGGAGGGCTATACAATGAGCAGTTCTTC.

This chain links TRBV12-3 or TRBV12-4 with TRBJ2-5; D remains ambiguous. The CDR3 loop spans 14 amino acids. Trimming took 4 bases from V and 9 from J, leaving 18 bases between them. The CDR3 sequence: CASSSLGWLGAQYF. DNA of the CDR3: TGTGCCAGCAGTTCCCTCGGGTGGCTTGGGGCCCAGTACTTC.

This clonotype showed up many times. V usage is TRBV7-8 and J usage is TRBJ2-7; D is unclear. The V end lost 2 bases, the J end lost 2 bases, and 7 bases lay between the germline ends. The CDR3 is 13 amino acids. CDR1 is SGHVS, CDR2 FQNEAQ, per germline. The CDR3 loop is CASSLQVAYEQYF. CDR3 bases: TGTGCCAGCAGCTTACAGGTTGCCTACGAGCAGTACTTC.

This chain connects TRBV27 to TRBJ1-2; the D gene is possibly TRBD1 (5 bases). This CDR3 region has 17 residues. Germline V CDR1 and CDR2: MNHEY, SMNVEV (reference sequence). V gave up 4 bases and J gave up 5 bases, with 23 bases separating them. For the CDR3, the DNA is TGTGCCAGCAGTTCATCGACGGGTCACAGGTTCCAATATGGCTACACCTTC. Amino acids: CASSSSTGHRFQYGYTF.

The gene calls are TRBV18 and TRBJ1-1, with 7 positions matching TRBD1. J lost 10 bases, V lost 3 bases, and 2 bases had no gene match. The CDR3 runs 11 residues. Germline loops: CDR1 KGHSH, CDR2 LQKENI. CDR3 coding DNA: TGTGCCAGCTCACCCGACAGGGTAGCTTTCTTT. The encoded protein is CASSPDRVAFF.

The rearrangement links TRBV6-9 to TRBJ2-7; 9 nucleotides match TRBD1. The CDR3 totals 12 residues. The ends lost 10 bases at V and 7 bases at J; junction bases unmatched: 8. Germline V lookup: CDR1 MNHGY, CDR2 SVAAGI. CDR3 in DNA: TGTGCCAACCCGGACAGGGGTATGGAGCAGTACTTC. Translating gives CANPDRGMEQYF.

This clonotype was counted at least ten times. The chain recombines TRBV5-1 with TRBJ2-2; D possibly corresponds to TRBD2 (6 bases). Trimming took 4 bases from V and 7 from J, leaving 17 bases between them. The germline gives CDR1 SGHRS, CDR2 YFSETQ. The CDR3 contains 15 residues. CDR3 DNA sequence: TGCGCCAGCAGCCCGCCGAACGGGCGGGGCGGGGAGCTGTTTTTT. Translated, it gives CASSPPNGRGGELFF.

The gene calls are TRBV20-1 and TRBJ2-7; 14 nucleotides line up with TRBD2. Germline CDR1 and CDR2: DFQATT and SNEGSKA (reference sequence). Germline trimming cut 0 bases from V and 0 bases from J; bases unmatched to any gene: 10. The CDR3 is 19 residues long. The CDR3 DNA sequence: TGCAGTGCTAGAGACCTAGGACTAGCGGGAGGTATGAGCTCCTACGAGCAGTACTTC. This translates into CSARDLGLAGGMSSYEQYF.

The chain is built from TRBV6-2 or TRBV6-3 and TRBJ2-4; D may be TRBD2 (5 bases). CDR3 length equals 14 residues. Germline V gene lookup returns CDR1 MNHEY and CDR2 SVGEGT. The CDR3 bases are TGTTCTTCTCAGGCAGCGGATGCCAAAAACATTCAGTACTTC. The encoded protein is CSSQAADAKNIQYF.

This clonotype appeared a few times. The chain recombines TRBV20-1 with TRBJ2-1, with a possible D match to TRBD2 (6 bases). Trimming pared 5 bases from V and 6 bases from J, leaving 14 bases between. The V gene's germline CDR1 is DFQATT and CDR2 SNEGSKA (reference sequence). The CDR3 spans 13 residues. In DNA, the CDR3 is TGCAGTGCTTTTAGCGGTCTCTCCAATGAGCAGTTCTTC. Residues: CSAFSGLSNEQFF.

V is TRBV29-1 and J is TRBJ2-7, with D possibly TRBD1 on 6 matching bases. Germline CDR1 is SQVTM and CDR2 is ANQGSEA. The CDR3 runs 13 residues. V gave up 5 bases and J gave up 2 bases, with 13 bases separating them. CDR3 region: CSVSTGPAYEQYF. The CDR3 DNA reads TGCAGCGTTTCTACAGGGCCAGCCTACGAGCAGTACTTC.

There are a few counts of this clonotype. The CDR3: CASSLFWTSGNEQFF. CDR3 nucleotide sequence: TGTGCCAGCAGCTTATTTTGGACTAGCGGAAATGAGCAGTTCTTC. V is TRBV7-2 and J is TRBJ2-1; 10 bases map to TRBD2. There are 15 residues in the CDR3. The germline gives CDR1 SGHTA, CDR2 FQGNSA. The V segment lost 2 bases and the J segment 7 bases; nucleotides outside the gene matches: 5.

This clonotype was observed once. The chain uses TRBV6-2 or TRBV6-3 and TRBJ1-2; D perhaps matches TRBD1 (6 bases). This CDR3 is 14 amino acids long. Germline CDR1 is MNHEY and CDR2 is SVGEGT. Trimming cost V 5 bases and J 7 bases, with 17 bases left between them. The CDR3: CASSPWTALSGYTF. The DNA for the CDR3 is TGTGCCAGCAGTCCCTGGACAGCCTTAAGTGGCTACACCTTC.

The chain is built from TRBV27 and TRBJ2-2; no clear D. Germline CDR1 and CDR2: MNHEY and SMNVEV (reference sequence). The CDR3 consists of 15 residues. Trimming removed 6 bases from V and 0 bases from J, with 11 bases in between. The CDR3 loop is CASSPSLANTGELFF. CDR3 bases: TGTGCCAGCAGCCCATCGCTCGCGAACACCGGGGAGCTGTTTTTT.

The gene calls are TRBV19 and TRBJ2-1, with 11 bases identical to TRBD2. Germline values: CDR1 LNHDA, CDR2 SQIVND (reference sequence). Trimming removed 9 bases from V and 4 bases from J; junction bases left unmatched: 5. The CDR3 runs 14 residues. The CDR3: CASQTSGIYNEQFF. In DNA, the CDR3 is TGTGCCAGCCAGACTAGCGGGATATACAATGAGCAGTTCTTC.

Only a few counts were recorded for this clonotype. This chain uses TRBV6-2 or TRBV6-3 with TRBJ2-3; D is ambiguous. The CDR3 runs to 12 residues. Trimming removed 0 bases at V and 15 bases at J, with 13 bases between. The V gene's germline CDR1 is MNHEY and CDR2 SVGEGT. This chain's CDR3 is CASSYSRTEAYF. In DNA form, the CDR3 reads TGTGCCAGCAGTTACTCGAGGACCGAAGCATATTTT.

V is TRBV27 and J is TRBJ1-2; tentative D call: TRBD1 (5 bases). This CDR3 contains 13 residues. Germline CDR1 and CDR2: MNHEY and SMNVEV (reference sequence). V gave up 8 bases and J gave up 5 bases, with 15 bases separating them. As DNA, the CDR3 is TGTGCCAGCCGGGGGGGTTCGGATTATGGCTACACCTTC. Amino acids: CASRGGSDYGYTF.

The V and J genes are TRBV13 and TRBJ1-2, with D possibly matching TRBD1 (6 bases). CDR1 is PRHDT, CDR2 FYEKMQ, per germline (reference sequence). CDR3 size: 16 residues. Trimming shortened V by 5 bases and J by 1 base, and 17 bases separated the two germline ends. In DNA form, the CDR3 reads TGTGCCAGCAGCCCAAGGACAGAGCTCCTTAACTATGGCTACACCTTC. Protein: CASSPRTELLNYGYTF. Supplemented by reference TRBV13 and TRBJ1-2, the full variable domain reads AAGVIQSPRHLIKEKRETATLKCYPIPRHDTVYWYQQGPGQDPQFLISFYEKMQSDKGSIPDRFSAQQFSDYHSELNMSSLELGDSALYFCASSPRTELLNYGYTFGSGTRLTVV.

Only a few counts were recorded for this clonotype. The rearrangement links TRBV20-1 to TRBJ2-2; D possibly corresponds to TRBD1 (5 bases). Germline assignment: CDR1 DFQATT and CDR2 SNEGSKA (reference sequence). The CDR3 sequence is 13 residues long. The germline V and J ends were trimmed by 5 bases and 9 bases, with 16 bases remaining between them. CDR3 protein: CSASTDPPRELFF. The CDR3 DNA sequence: TGCAGTGCTTCGACAGACCCCCCCCGGGAGCTGTTTTTT.

This chain uses TRBV20-1 with TRBJ2-3, with a possible D match to TRBD2 (6 bases). From germline, CDR1 is DFQATT and CDR2 SNEGSKA (reference sequence). CDR3 size: 14 residues. With 3 bases removed from V and 0 bases from J, the gap between germline ends came to 10 bases. The DNA for the CDR3 is TGCAGTGCTAGTCCGGGAGCGAGCACAGATACGCAGTATTTT. The encoded protein is CSASPGASTDTQYF.

This sequence joins TRBV10-1 and TRBJ2-1, with TRBD1 as a possible D gene (5 bases). Germline V gene lookup returns CDR1 WNHNN and CDR2 SYGVQD (reference sequence). The V and J ends lost 3 bases and 0 bases respectively, with 9 bases between them. The CDR3 totals 15 residues. The CDR3 nucleotides are TGCGCCAGCAGTGAAATCGACAGCTCCTACAATGAGCAGTTCTTC. Protein product: CASSEIDSSYNEQFF.

This clonotype was seen repeatedly, ten times or more. The chain is built from TRBV7-9 and TRBJ2-1; 7 nucleotides line up with TRBD2. Germline V gene lookup returns CDR1 SEHNR and CDR2 FQNEAQ (reference sequence). The CDR3 is made up of 14 amino acids. Trimming took 4 bases from V and 2 from J; bases not matched to a gene: 2. CDR3 residues: CASSSSGPYNEQFF. The CDR3 DNA sequence: TGTGCCAGCAGCTCTAGCGGACCCTACAATGAGCAGTTCTTC.

The rearrangement uses TRBV5-6 and TRBJ2-5, with TRBD2 as a possible D gene (6 bases). V was trimmed by 2 bases and J by 5 bases, leaving 16 bases between them. Germline loops: CDR1 SGHDT, CDR2 YYEEEE. There are 15 residues in the CDR3. The CDR3: CASSLPLGSWETQYF. CDR3 nucleotide sequence: TGTGCCAGCAGCTTACCCCTCGGGAGCTGGGAGACCCAGTACTTC.

This clonotype turned up a few times. This chain uses TRBV29-1 with TRBJ2-1; perhaps TRBD2 as D (5 bases). V was trimmed by 6 bases and J by 0 bases, leaving 12 bases between them. CDR3 size: 14 residues. Per the germline V gene, CDR1 is SQVTM and CDR2 is ANQGSEA. The CDR3 is CSVTSGPSYNEQFF. CDR3 sequence (DNA): TGCAGCGTCACGAGCGGACCCTCCTACAATGAGCAGTTCTTC.

This chain connects TRBV12-3 or TRBV12-4 to TRBJ2-1, with 15 nucleotides matching TRBD2. Unmatched junction bases numbered 3, after V lost 5 bases and J lost 7 bases. This CDR3 contains 15 residues. The CDR3: CASSRTSGRANEQFF. The CDR3 DNA is TGTGCCAGCAGTCGGACTAGCGGGAGGGCAAATGAGCAGTTCTTC.